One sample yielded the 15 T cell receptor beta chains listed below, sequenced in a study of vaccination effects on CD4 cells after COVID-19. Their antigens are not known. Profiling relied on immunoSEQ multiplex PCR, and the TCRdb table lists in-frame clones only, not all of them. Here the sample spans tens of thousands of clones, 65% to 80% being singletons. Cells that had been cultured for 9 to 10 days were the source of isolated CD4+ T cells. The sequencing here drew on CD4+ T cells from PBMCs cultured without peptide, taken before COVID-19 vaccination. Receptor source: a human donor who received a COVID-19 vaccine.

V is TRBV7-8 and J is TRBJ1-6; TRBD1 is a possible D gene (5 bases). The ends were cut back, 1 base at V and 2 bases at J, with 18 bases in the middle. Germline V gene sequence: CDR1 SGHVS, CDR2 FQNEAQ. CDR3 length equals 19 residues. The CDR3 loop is CASSLVAGRGSAYNSPLHF. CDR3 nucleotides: TGTGCCAGCAGCTTAGTGGCGGGGCGAGGGTCCGCCTATAATTCACCCCTCCACTTT.

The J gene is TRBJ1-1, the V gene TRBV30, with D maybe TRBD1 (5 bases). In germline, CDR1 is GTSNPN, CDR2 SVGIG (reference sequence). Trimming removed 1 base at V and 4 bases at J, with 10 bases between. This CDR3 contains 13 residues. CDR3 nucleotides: TGTGCCTGGAGTGGGAGGGGAGGCACTGAAGCTTTCTTT. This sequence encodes CAWSGRGGTEAFF.

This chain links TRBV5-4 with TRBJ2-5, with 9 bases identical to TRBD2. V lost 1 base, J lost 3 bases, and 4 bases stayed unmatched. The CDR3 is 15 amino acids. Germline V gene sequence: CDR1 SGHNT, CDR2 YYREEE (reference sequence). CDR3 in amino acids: CASSLYSGGKETQYF. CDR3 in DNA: TGTGCCAGCAGCTTGTATAGCGGGGGAAAAGAGACCCAGTACTTC.

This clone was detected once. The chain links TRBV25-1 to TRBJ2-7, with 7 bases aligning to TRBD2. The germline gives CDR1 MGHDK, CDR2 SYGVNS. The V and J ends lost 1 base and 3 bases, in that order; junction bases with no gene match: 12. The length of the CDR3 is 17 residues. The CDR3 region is CASSESHWQGGFYEQYF. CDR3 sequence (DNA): TGTGCCAGCAGTGAATCCCACTGGCAGGGAGGGTTCTACGAGCAGTACTTC.

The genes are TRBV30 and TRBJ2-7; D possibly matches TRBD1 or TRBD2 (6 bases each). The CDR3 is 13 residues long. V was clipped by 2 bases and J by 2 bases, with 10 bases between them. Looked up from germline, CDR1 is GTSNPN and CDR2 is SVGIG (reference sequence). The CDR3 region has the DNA TGTGCCTGGAGTTCCCGGGGGCCCTACGAGCAGTACTTC. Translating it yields CAWSSRGPYEQYF. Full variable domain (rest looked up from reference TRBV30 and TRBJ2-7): SQTIHQWPATLVQPVGSPLSLECTVEGTSNPNLYWYRQAAGRGLQLLFYSVGIGQISSEVPQNLSASRPQDRQFILSSKKLLLSDSGFYLCAWSSRGPYEQYFGPGTRLTVT.

The CDR3 DNA follows: TGTGCCAGCAGCCAAATCCAATCCAGGGGCCGGTCCATCTACGAGCAGTACTTC. This encodes CASSQIQSRGRSIYEQYF. The chain joins TRBV11-2 to TRBJ2-7, with D perhaps matching TRBD1 (6 bases). Trimming shortened V by 5 bases and J by 3 bases, and 26 bases separated the two germline ends. Per the germline V gene, CDR1 is SGHAT and CDR2 is FQNNGV. CDR3 length equals 18 residues.

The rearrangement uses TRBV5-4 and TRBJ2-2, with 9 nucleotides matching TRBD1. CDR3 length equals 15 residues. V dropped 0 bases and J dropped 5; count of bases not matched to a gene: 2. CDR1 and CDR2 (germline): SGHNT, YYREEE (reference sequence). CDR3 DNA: TGTGCCAGCAGCTTGGACAGGGGGCCAACCGGGGAGCTGTTTTTT. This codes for CASSLDRGPTGELFF.

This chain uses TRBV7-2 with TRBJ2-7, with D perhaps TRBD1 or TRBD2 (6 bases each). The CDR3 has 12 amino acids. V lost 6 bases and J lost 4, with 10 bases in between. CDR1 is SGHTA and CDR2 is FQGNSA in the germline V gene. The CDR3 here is CASSQGGYEQYF. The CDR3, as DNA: TGTGCCAGCAGTCAAGGGGGGTACGAGCAGTACTTC.

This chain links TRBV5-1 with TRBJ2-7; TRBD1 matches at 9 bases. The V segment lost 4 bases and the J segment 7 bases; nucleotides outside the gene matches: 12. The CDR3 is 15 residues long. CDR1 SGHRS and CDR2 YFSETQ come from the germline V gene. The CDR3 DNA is TGCGCCAGCAGCCCCCCAGGGACAGGGAAACTTGAGCAGTACTTC. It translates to CASSPPGTGKLEQYF.

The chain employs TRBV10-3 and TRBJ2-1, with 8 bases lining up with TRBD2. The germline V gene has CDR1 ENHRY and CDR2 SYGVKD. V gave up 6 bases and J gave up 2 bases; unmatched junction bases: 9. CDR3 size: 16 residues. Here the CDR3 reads CAISGLARRAYNEQFF. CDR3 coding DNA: TGTGCCATCAGCGGACTAGCTAGGAGGGCCTACAATGAGCAGTTCTTC.

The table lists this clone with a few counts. CDR3 in DNA: TGTGCCAGCAGCCCCCAGGGGGCGGGAGAGACCCAGTACTTC. Protein product: CASSPQGAGETQYF. The J gene is TRBJ2-5, the V gene TRBV3-1 (or the pseudogene TRBV3-2); 8 positions agree with TRBD1. The CDR3 extends over 14 amino acids. Germline CDR1 LGHDT, CDR2 YNNKEL (reference sequence). Losses at the gene ends were 4 bases for V and 4 bases for J; bases not matched to a gene: 5.

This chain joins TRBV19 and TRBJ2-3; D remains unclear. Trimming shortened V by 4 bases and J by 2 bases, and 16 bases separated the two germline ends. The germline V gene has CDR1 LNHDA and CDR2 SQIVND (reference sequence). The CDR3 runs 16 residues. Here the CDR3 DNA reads TGTGCCAGTAGTAATGTCAGAGTCCATCACACAGATACGCAGTATTTT. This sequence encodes CASSNVRVHHTDTQYF.

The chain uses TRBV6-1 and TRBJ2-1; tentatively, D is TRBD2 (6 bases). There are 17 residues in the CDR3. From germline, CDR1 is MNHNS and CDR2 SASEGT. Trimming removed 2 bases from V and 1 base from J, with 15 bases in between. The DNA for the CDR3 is TGTGCCAGCAGTGAAAAGAGAGGGACTGCATCCTACAATGAGCAGTTCTTC. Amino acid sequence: CASSEKRGTASYNEQFF.

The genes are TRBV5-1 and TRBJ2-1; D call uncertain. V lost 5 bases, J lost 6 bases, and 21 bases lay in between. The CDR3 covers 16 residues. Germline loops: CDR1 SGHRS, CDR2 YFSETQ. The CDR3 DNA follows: TGCGCCAGCAGACCTCTTGGTGGATGGGAATCCAATGAGCAGTTCTTC. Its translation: CASRPLGGWESNEQFF.

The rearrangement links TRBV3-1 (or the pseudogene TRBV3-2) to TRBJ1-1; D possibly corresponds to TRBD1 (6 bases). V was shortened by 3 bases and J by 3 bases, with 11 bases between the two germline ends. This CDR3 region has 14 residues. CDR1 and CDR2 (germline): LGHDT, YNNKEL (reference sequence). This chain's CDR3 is CASSQIGGDTEAFF. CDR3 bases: TGTGCCAGCAGCCAGATAGGGGGGGACACTGAAGCTTTCTTT.